This is a list of T cell receptor beta chains from one sample in a study of T cells in Graves' hyperthyroidism and ophthalmopathy. TCRdb re-derived calls from the multiplex PCR reads in MiXCR, one entry per CDR3 protein. The sample lists around 490,000 distinct CDR3 sequences; 15% to 20% were seen once. Specimen: blood. These receptors were collected from a middle-aged man with Graves' ophthalmopathy. The CDR3 runs from the conserved cysteine through the conserved F or W. A D gene is named only where the DNA matches it firmly. Rows give clone size only sometimes, using once, few, many, or a class for an expanded clone.

TRBV2	TRBD1	many	TRBJ1-2	TGTGCCAGCAGTGAATTAGGGACAGGGAACGGCTACACCTTC	CASSELGTGNGYTF
TRBV11-2	.	many	TRBJ2-2	TGTGCCAGCAGCTTAAGCCCCGAATTAAGGGATAACACCGGGGAGCTGTTTTTT	CASSLSPELRDNTGELFF
TRBV2	TRBD2	.	TRBJ2-7	TGTGCCAGCAGACTACTAGCGGGACCTTACGAGCAGTACTTC	CASRLLAGPYEQYF
TRBV27	.	.	TRBJ2-3	TGTGCCAGCAGTTTTGGGCTAGTCGTCACAGCTACGCAGTATTTT	CASSFGLVVTATQYF
TRBV20-1	.	many	TRBJ2-5	TGCAGTGCTAGAGATCCCAGGGGCGATTCGAAGACCCAGTACTTC	CSARDPRGDSKTQYF
TRBV20-1	.	.	TRBJ2-2	TGCAGTGCTAGAGATATCGCCGGGAGAACGAACACCGGGGAGCTGTTTTTT	CSARDIAGRTNTGELFF
TRBV5-1	TRBD1	few	TRBJ1-1	TGCGCCAGCAGCCTAGGGACAGGGGGCCTTCTTGAAGCTTTCTTT	CASSLGTGGLLEAFF
TRBV3-1	.	many	TRBJ2-5	TGTGCCAGCAGGGGGTGGGAAGAGACCCAGTACTTC	CASRGWEETQYF
TRBV3-1	TRBD2	.	TRBJ2-1	TGTGCCAGCAGCCAAGTTAGCGGGGGACCAATCTACAATGAGCAGTTCTTC	CASSQVSGGPIYNEQFF
TRBV28	.	.	TRBJ1-5	TGTGCCAGCAGCTTAGCAGCAGGGAATGGGTTTAATCAGCCCCAGCATTTT	CASSLAAGNGFNQPQHF
TRBV6-5	TRBD1	.	TRBJ2-1	TGTGCCAGCAGTTACTCTGGACAGGGAAGGAATGAGCAGTTCTTC	CASSYSGQGRNEQFF
TRBV11-2	.	many	TRBJ2-3	TGTGCCAGCAAGTGGGGAGTATCGGCAGATACGCAGTATTTT	CASKWGVSADTQYF
TRBV20-1	TRBD1	few	TRBJ1-5	TGCAGTGCTAGAGGGGACAGGGGTGGACAGCCCCAGCATTTT	CSARGDRGGQPQHF
TRBV11-2	.	many	TRBJ2-2	TGTGCCAGTCTTAACGCTAGGGGGAACACCGGGGAGCTGTTTTTT	CASLNARGNTGELFF
TRBV20-1	TRBD2	once	TRBJ2-5	TGCAGTGCTAGAGAACTAGCGGGTTTGGAGACCCAGTACTTC	CSARELAGLETQYF
TRBV19	.	.	TRBJ1-5	TGTGCCAGTAGTATGGCCAGGGGAGGAAATCAGCCCCAGCATTTT	CASSMARGGNQPQHF
TRBV5-1	.	.	TRBJ2-7	TGCGCCAGATATCCGGGACTGCCCAGTGGGTGTACCTACGAGCAGTACTTC	CARYPGLPSGCTYEQYF
TRBV2	.	.	TRBJ1-1	TGTGCCAGCAGTTACGGGGGGGCGAATTTCTTT	CASSYGGANFF
TRBV9	TRBD1	few	TRBJ2-1	TGTGCCAGCAGCCCTCCCCGGGACAGGGGTTATGAGCAGTTCTTC	CASSPPRDRGYEQFF
TRBV4-3	.	many	TRBJ2-5	TGCGCCAGCAGCCAAGATCTCATAGGGTCGGGAGAGACCCAGTACTTC	CASSQDLIGSGETQYF
TRBV27	TRBD1	.	TRBJ2-1	TGTGCCAGCAGTTCCGGGACAGAGATTGGGTACAATGAGCAGTTCTTC	CASSSGTEIGYNEQFF
TRBV4-2	.	many	TRBJ1-1	TGTGCCAGCAGCTCCCAAAGGGGTACTGAAGCTTTCTTT	CASSSQRGTEAFF
TRBV19	.	few	TRBJ1-5	TGTGCCAGTAGTCGGGGGGGCGATGACTTGAGGAATCAGCCCCAGCATTTT	CASSRGGDDLRNQPQHF
TRBV3-1	TRBD1	few	TRBJ1-2	TGTGCCAGCAGCCGAGACAGGGGGCGGGGGCATGGCTACACCTTC	CASSRDRGRGHGYTF
TRBV4-2	TRBD2	few	TRBJ2-3	TGTGCCAGCAGCCACCAGGAGAGCGGGAGGACCACAGATACGCAGTATTTT	CASSHQESGRTTDTQYF
TRBV7-8	.	many	TRBJ2-1	TGTGCCAGCAGCTTATTTGGGACTCCTCGCTATGAGCAGTTCTTC	CASSLFGTPRYEQFF
TRBV10-3	.	few	TRBJ1-2	TGTGCCATCACCTCCGACACCGACTATGGCTACACCTTC	CAITSDTDYGYTF
TRBV3-1	.	.	TRBJ2-4	TGTGCCAGCAGCCAACCGGGGTCGTCGGACATTCAGTACTTC	CASSQPGSSDIQYF
TRBV6-1	TRBD2	medium-sized	TRBJ2-1	TGTGCCAGCAGTGAAGAAGCAACCTTAGCGGGGTACGAGCAGTTCTTC	CASSEEATLAGYEQFF
TRBV28	.	.	TRBJ1-5	TGTGCCAGCAGTTTATTGGGCAGGGGAAGCAATCAGCCCCAGCATTTT	CASSLLGRGSNQPQHF
TRBV12-3/TRBV12-4	.	.	TRBJ2-5	TGTGCCAGCAGCGTAGGAGGTTCTTTGGGAGAGACCCAGTACTTC	CASSVGGSLGETQYF
TRBV12-3/TRBV12-4	.	.	TRBJ1-3	TGTGCCAGCAGTTGGGGCGTCCGTGGGGGAAACACCATATATTTT	CASSWGVRGGNTIYF
TRBV20-1	.	few	TRBJ2-2	TGCAGTGCTAGAGATCTCAGTAGGTCCTCGAACACCGGGGAGCTGTTTTTT	CSARDLSRSSNTGELFF
TRBV20-1	TRBD2	many	TRBJ2-1	TGCAGTGCTAGAGAAGTAGGGACTAGCGGCAATGAGCAGTTCTTC	CSAREVGTSGNEQFF
TRBV6-1	TRBD2	many	TRBJ2-3	TGTGCCAGCAGTCCTGGGACTAGCCAAACAGATACGCAGTATTTT	CASSPGTSQTDTQYF
TRBV18	TRBD2	.	TRBJ2-1	TGTGCCAGCTCAGTTGGAAGCGGGAGGGCCACCTACAATGAGCAGTTCTTC	CASSVGSGRATYNEQFF
TRBV20-1	.	few	TRBJ2-5	TGCAGTGCTAGAGAAGCGACACATCAAGAGACCCAGTACTTC	CSAREATHQETQYF
TRBV5-1	.	.	TRBJ2-1	TGCGCCAGCAGCCGTAGCTGGGATGAGCAGTTCTTC	CASSRSWDEQFF
TRBV6-6	.	few	TRBJ2-5	TGTGCCAGCAGTTACCAGGCTGGGAGAGGAGAGACCCAGTACTTC	CASSYQAGRGETQYF
TRBV5-5	TRBD1	many	TRBJ1-5	TGTGCCAGCAGCCCGGGACAGGGAAGGTACGATCAGCCCCAGCATTTT	CASSPGQGRYDQPQHF
TRBV9	.	.	TRBJ1-1	TGTGCCAGCAGCGTAGATCCCAGGGGAGATTGGAACACTGAAGCTTTCTTT	CASSVDPRGDWNTEAFF
TRBV30	.	many	TRBJ1-1	TGTGCCTGGAGTGTAGGGAGCATCCTGGGCACTGAAGCTTTCTTT	CAWSVGSILGTEAFF
TRBV12-3/TRBV12-4	.	few	TRBJ1-1	TGTGCCAGCAGCCTAGAGGGGGGATGGGGTACTGAAGCTTTCTTT	CASSLEGGWGTEAFF
TRBV27	TRBD1	few	TRBJ2-7	TGTGCCAGCAGTTCCAGTCGGTCGGACAGGACATCCAACTACGAGCAGTACTTC	CASSSSRSDRTSNYEQYF
TRBV20-1	TRBD2	many	TRBJ2-3	TGCAGTGCTACTAGACTAGCGGGAGATAGGTTAACAGATACGCAGTATTTT	CSATRLAGDRLTDTQYF
TRBV12-3/TRBV12-4	.	few	TRBJ2-5	TGTGCCAGCAGCCGGACTTTAGAGACCCAGTACTTC	CASSRTLETQYF
TRBV2	.	many	TRBJ1-1	TGTGCCAGCAGTGAAGAGGGACGGGAGACTGAAGCTTTCTTT	CASSEEGRETEAFF
TRBV28	.	many	TRBJ2-7	TGTGCCAGCAGAACTCCGAGAGAGGGATACGAGCAGTACTTC	CASRTPREGYEQYF